Sequencing of this T cell receptor beta chain was carried out in a study of vaccination effects on CD4 cells after COVID-19. The assay was immunoSEQ multiplex PCR, and TCRdb's table has in-frame clones only and misses some. The sample shows about 24,000 clones, roughly four fifths of them seen only once. V lost 2 bases and J 7 bases, leaving 11 bases between the germline ends. The CDR3 runs 14 residues. The V gene's germline CDR1 is SGHAT and CDR2 FQNNGV. Viral peptide pools were used in the ViraFEST assay to expand antigen-specific CD4+ T cells, and sequencing came afterward. Following 10 days of culture, CD4+ T cells were isolated. Two doses of either BNT162b2 or mRNA-1273 were given to each participant. IL-2 at roughly 9.7 IU/ml and peptides at about 9.2 ug/ml were added to cultured PBMC, a few million per well. About this clone itself: Antigen specificity is unknown.

The clonotype originates from a human donor who received a COVID-19 vaccine. Some clones in this sample may be carry-over from other donors' samples. The chain recombines TRBV11-2 with TRBJ2-2; D is perhaps TRBD1 (6 bases). Sequenced here: CD4+ T cells from PBMCs cultured with SARS-CoV-2 spike peptides, sampled after COVID-19 vaccination. The CDR3 bases are TGTGCCAGCAGCTTAACAGGGTCTATCGGGGAGCTGTTTTTT. This gives the protein CASSLTGSIGELFF.